This T cell receptor (beta chain) was profiled in a study of T cell repertoires in ileal Crohn's disease. Across the study: Every patient was operated on for stricturing (roughly 61%) or penetrating (about 40%) complications.

V was pared by 7 bases and J by 4 bases, with 7 bases of the junction left unmatched. This CDR3 region has 13 residues. Germline CDR1 and CDR2: SGDLS and YYNGEE. Around 0.45 micrograms of biopsy DNA per sample underwent TCRB immunosequencing. The repertoire was sequenced with immunoSEQ multiplex PCR; TCRdb's copy has only in-frame clones and lacks some. The table lists 12,000 or so clones, around 78% of them singletons, with roughly 4.8% in the top ten. What was sequenced was ileal tissue. This clonotype was obtained from an adult with Crohn's disease. The V call is TRBV9, the J call TRBJ1-1; TRBD1 matches 7 bases. The CDR3 region is CASGGGWGTEAFF. In nucleotides, the CDR3 is TGTGCCAGCGGAGGGGGCTGGGGCACTGAAGCTTTCTTT.